Described below is a single T cell receptor beta chain sequence and its context. What it binds is not known. It was with 60 Vbeta and 13 Jbeta primers that the PCR ran. Profiled with immunoSEQ multiplex PCR; TCRdb holds only in-frame clones, not every one. The top ten hold over 3% of the sample, which has 120,000 or so clones, around four fifths seen once. In nominal health when sampled, donors likely had unrecorded immune exposures nonetheless. This entry belongs to a study of cytomegalovirus exposure and HLA in healthy donors. At the level of the study: One earlier analysis, a look at roughly 180 million T cells, found about 100 million unique TCR beta sequences.

CDR3 length equals 17 residues. The germline gives CDR1 SNHLY, CDR2 FYNNEI. Germline trimming cut 2 bases from V and 0 bases from J; bases unmatched to any gene: 9. Whole-study results and caveats: Earlier analysis found most TCR beta V segments productive about 87% or about 30% of the time. Later findings reportedly placed an Asian-associated ancestry cluster below the approximately 620-donor mean for N-insertions.

The chain is built from TRBV2 and TRBJ2-7; 8 positions match TRBD1. The origin of this receptor is a woman aged 40 to 50 in good health and CMV-seropositive. Sequenced: PBMCs. Here the CDR3 DNA reads TGTGCCAGCAGTGAATTCCCCCCGGACAGGGACTCCTACGAGCAGTACTTC. Translation gives CASSEFPPDRDSYEQYF.